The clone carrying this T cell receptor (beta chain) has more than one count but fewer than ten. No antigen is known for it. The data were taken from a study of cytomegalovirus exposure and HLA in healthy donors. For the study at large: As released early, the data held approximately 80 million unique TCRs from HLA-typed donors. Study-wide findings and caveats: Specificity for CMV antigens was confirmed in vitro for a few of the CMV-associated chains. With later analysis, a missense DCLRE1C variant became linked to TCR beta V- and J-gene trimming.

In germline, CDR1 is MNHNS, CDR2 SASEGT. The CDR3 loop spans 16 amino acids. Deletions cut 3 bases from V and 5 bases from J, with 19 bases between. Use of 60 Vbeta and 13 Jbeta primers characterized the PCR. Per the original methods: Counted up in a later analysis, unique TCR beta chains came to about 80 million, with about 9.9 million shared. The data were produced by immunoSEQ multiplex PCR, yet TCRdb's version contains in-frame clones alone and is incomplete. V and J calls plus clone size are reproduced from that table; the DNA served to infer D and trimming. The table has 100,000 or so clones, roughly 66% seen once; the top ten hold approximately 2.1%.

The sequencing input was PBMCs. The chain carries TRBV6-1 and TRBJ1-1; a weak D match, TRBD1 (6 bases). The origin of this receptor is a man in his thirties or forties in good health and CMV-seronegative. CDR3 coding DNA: TGTGCCAGCAGTGATGGCAGGGGAAGGTGGGGGACTGAAGCTTTCTTT. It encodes CASSDGRGRWGTEAFF.